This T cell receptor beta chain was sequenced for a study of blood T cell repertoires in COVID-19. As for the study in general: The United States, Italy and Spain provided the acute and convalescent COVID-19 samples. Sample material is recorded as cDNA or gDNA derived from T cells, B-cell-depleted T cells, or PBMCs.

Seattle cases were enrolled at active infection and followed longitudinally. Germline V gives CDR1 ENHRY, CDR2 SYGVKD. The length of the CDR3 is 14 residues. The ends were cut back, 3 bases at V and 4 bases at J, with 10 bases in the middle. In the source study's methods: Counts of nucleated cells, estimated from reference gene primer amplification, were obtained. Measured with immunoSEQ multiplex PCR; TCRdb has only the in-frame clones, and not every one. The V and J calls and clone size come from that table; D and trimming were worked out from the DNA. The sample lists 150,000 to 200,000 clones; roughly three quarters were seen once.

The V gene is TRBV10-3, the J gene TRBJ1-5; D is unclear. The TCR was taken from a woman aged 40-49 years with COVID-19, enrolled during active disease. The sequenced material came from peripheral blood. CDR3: CAISDLAGNQPQHF. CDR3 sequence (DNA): TGTGCCATCAGTGATCTTGCAGGTAATCAGCCCCAGCATTTT.